Shown below are 27 T cell receptor beta chains from a single sample sequenced in a study of T cell changes during pregnancy in multiple sclerosis. Measured with immunoSEQ multiplex PCR; TCRdb has only the in-frame clones, and not every one. The profile shows 65,000 or so clones, 80% to 95% of them singletons. The sequencing used peripheral blood, collected in the second trimester of pregnancy. The receptors originated from a female donor in good health, enrolled as a control in a pregnancy study.

This clone was recorded once. The V gene is TRBV27, the J gene TRBJ2-5; D is possibly TRBD2 (6 bases). The germline CDR1 and CDR2 sequences are MNHEY and SMNVEV (reference sequence). Trimming shortened V by 8 bases and J by 4 bases, and 17 bases separated the two germline ends. The CDR3 is 14 residues long. DNA of the CDR3: TGTGCCAGCTCCCGGCTGGGGGGTCTAGAGACCCAGTACTTC. Encoded protein: CASSRLGGLETQYF.

This clone was observed once. This chain links TRBV30 with TRBJ2-7; tentative D call: TRBD2 (6 bases). The CDR3 runs to 12 residues. Trimming pared 5 bases from V and 6 bases from J, leaving 14 bases between. Germline-derived CDR1 and CDR2 are GTSNPN and SVGIG (reference sequence). Here the CDR3 reads CAWAVQGLEQYF. As DNA, the CDR3 is TGTGCCTGGGCGGTGCAGGGACTCGAGCAGTACTTC.

This clone was seen only a few times. The chain employs TRBV14 and TRBJ1-1; D gene ambiguous. The V end lost 3 bases, the J end lost 0 bases, and 14 bases lay between the germline ends. Germline assignment: CDR1 SGHDN and CDR2 FVKESK. The CDR3 contains 16 residues. The CDR3 loop reads CASSQLMVALNTEAFF. For the CDR3, the DNA is TGTGCCAGCAGCCAGCTGATGGTAGCCCTGAACACTGAAGCTTTCTTT.

This chain uses TRBV11-1 with TRBJ2-5; 10 bases agree with TRBD2. V dropped 1 base and J dropped 2; count of bases not matched to a gene: 4. This CDR3 is 16 amino acids long. Looked up from germline, CDR1 is SGHAT and CDR2 is FQDESV (reference sequence). The CDR3 loop is CASSLGTSGTQETQYF. The CDR3 DNA sequence: TGTGCCAGCAGCTTAGGGACTAGCGGCACTCAAGAGACCCAGTACTTC.

This rearrangement joins TRBV28 to TRBJ2-5, with 7 bases lining up with TRBD1. J lost 1 base, V lost 3 bases, and 20 bases had no gene match. The CDR3 contains 20 residues. Germline-derived CDR1 and CDR2 are MDHEN and SYDVKM. CDR3: CASSFPLQPADRAPQETQYF. DNA for the CDR3: TGTGCCAGCAGTTTTCCTCTACAACCGGCTGACAGGGCGCCCCAAGAGACCCAGTACTTC.

V gene TRBV27 combines with J gene TRBJ2-7, with 7 bases aligning to TRBD2. This CDR3 has 15 amino acids. CDR1 MNHEY and CDR2 SMNVEV come from the germline V gene (reference sequence). Trimming at V came to 0 bases and at J to 2 bases, leaving 4 bases not matched to a gene. In DNA form, the CDR3 reads TGTGCCAGCAGTTTATCGGGGGGAGGGCCCTACGAGCAGTACTTC. It codes for CASSLSGGGPYEQYF.

This clone was recorded only once. The chain combines TRBV28 with TRBJ1-1, with unresolved D. This CDR3 region has 15 residues. Germline CDR1 and CDR2: MDHEN and SYDVKM. Trimming removed 5 bases at V and 0 bases at J, with 13 bases between. CDR3 region: CASSTPGWLNTEAFF. The CDR3 DNA reads as TGTGCCAGCAGTACCCCGGGGTGGCTGAACACTGAAGCTTTCTTT.

V and J are TRBV5-1 and TRBJ1-1, with 10 bases that match TRBD1. V gave up 4 bases and J gave up 0 bases; unmatched junction bases: 6. Germline V gives CDR1 SGHRS, CDR2 YFSETQ. This CDR3 has 16 amino acids. The CDR3 DNA is TGCGCCAGCAGCACGACAGGGGGCCCTATGAACACTGAAGCTTTCTTT. It specifies CASSTTGGPMNTEAFF.

The rearrangement links TRBV27 to TRBJ2-7; D perhaps matches TRBD2 (6 bases). The germline V and J ends were trimmed by 6 bases and 0 bases, with 6 bases remaining between them. This CDR3 is built from 12 residues. CDR1 MNHEY and CDR2 SMNVEV come from the germline V gene (reference sequence). In DNA, the CDR3 is TGTGCCAGCAGGACTAGCTCCTACGAGCAGTACTTC. This sequence encodes CASRTSSYEQYF.

This clone has a single count. This chain uses TRBV28 with TRBJ2-5; 7 nucleotides match TRBD2. V shed 3 bases and J 5 bases; nucleotides not matched to a gene: 12. From germline, CDR1 is MDHEN and CDR2 SYDVKM. The CDR3 covers 16 residues. The CDR3 reads CASSFPLAGVRETQYF. The CDR3 nucleotides are TGTGCCAGCAGTTTCCCTTTGGCGGGAGTTAGGGAGACCCAGTACTTC. The full variable domain, with the rest looked up from reference TRBV28 and TRBJ2-5, is DVKVTQSSRYLVKRTGEKVFLECVQDMDHENMFWYRQDPGLGLRLIYFSYDVKMKEKGDIPEGYSVSREKKERFSLILESASTNQTSMYLCASSFPLAGVRETQYFGPGTRLLVL.

V is TRBV4-1 and J is TRBJ2-5, with 10 bases fitting TRBD2. Looked up from germline, CDR1 is MGHRA and CDR2 is YSYEKL. The CDR3 is 18 amino acids. The junction had 13 bases not matched to a gene; V was cut back by 1 base and J by 5 bases. The CDR3 protein is CASSQGGSGRARGETQYF. The CDR3 DNA reads as TGCGCCAGCAGCCAAGGAGGAAGCGGGAGGGCCCGGGGTGAGACCCAGTACTTC.

The chain has TRBV27 and TRBJ2-4; 8 bases are shared with TRBD2. CDR1 and CDR2 from the germline V gene are MNHEY and SMNVEV (reference sequence). The CDR3 loop spans 15 amino acids. J gave up 5 bases and V 3 bases, and 6 bases lay outside the gene matches. DNA of the CDR3: TGTGCCAGCAGTTTCACTAGCGGAGCTGAAAACATTCAGTACTTC. This gives the protein CASSFTSGAENIQYF.

The V and J genes are TRBV15 and TRBJ1-5; no clear D gene. The CDR3 extends over 14 amino acids. From germline, CDR1 is LNHNV and CDR2 YYDKDF (reference sequence). The germline V and J ends were trimmed by 3 bases and 1 base, with 7 bases remaining between them. The CDR3 spells CATSRDLSNQPQHF. CDR3 in DNA: TGTGCCACCAGCAGGGACTTAAGCAATCAGCCCCAGCATTTT.

The chain has TRBV6-6 and TRBJ2-5, with D possibly being TRBD2 (5 bases). Germline CDR1 MNHNY, CDR2 SVGAGI (reference sequence). Trimming shortened V by 0 bases and J by 4 bases, and 12 bases separated the two germline ends. CDR3 length: 15 residues. The CDR3 DNA reads as TGTGCCAGCAGTTACTCACGGAGGAACGGAGAGACCCAGTACTTC. Protein: CASSYSRRNGETQYF.

V usage is TRBV6-5 and J usage is TRBJ2-7, with TRBD2 matching 13 bases. This CDR3 comprises 16 residues. J gave up 6 bases and V 4 bases, and 9 bases lay outside the gene matches. Germline V gene sequence: CDR1 MNHEY, CDR2 SVGAGI. DNA for the CDR3: TGTGCCAGCAGTTTGATACTAGCGGGAGGGCCTGGCGAGCAGTACTTC. Protein: CASSLILAGGPGEQYF.

The chain couples TRBV5-1 to TRBJ2-7; no reliable D call. This CDR3 is built from 14 residues. The V gene lost 0 bases and the J gene lost 3 bases, with 10 bases spanning the gap. Germline lookup yields CDR1 SGHRS and CDR2 YFSETQ. CDR3 nucleotides: TGCGCCAGCAGCTTGGTACCAGGCGTCTACGAGCAGTACTTC. It specifies CASSLVPGVYEQYF. The full variable domain, with the rest looked up from reference TRBV5-1 and TRBJ2-7, is KAGVTQTPRYLIKTRGQQVTLSCSPISGHRSVSWYQQTPGQGLQFLFEYFSETQRNKGNFPGRFSGRQFSNSRSEMNVSTLELGDSALYLCASSLVPGVYEQYFGPGTRLTVT.

This clone occurred many times. In DNA, the CDR3 is TGTGCCAGCAACCCAGAGACAGGGTTGAACACTGAAGCTTTCTTT. Encoded protein: CASNPETGLNTEAFF. The V call is TRBV2, the J call TRBJ1-1, with TRBD1 identical over 7 bases. The germline gives CDR1 SNHLY, CDR2 FYNNEI. CDR3 size: 15 residues. Trimming took 7 bases from V and 0 from J; bases not matched to a gene: 8.

This chain connects TRBV6-6 to TRBJ1-1; 7 nucleotides agree with TRBD1. Germline V CDR1 and CDR2: MNHNY, SVGAGI (reference sequence). This CDR3 spans 13 amino acids. Germline trimming cut 5 bases from V and 6 bases from J; bases unmatched to any gene: 6. The CDR3 spells CASSGDRGPEAFF. The CDR3 DNA sequence: TGTGCCAGCAGTGGGGACAGAGGTCCTGAAGCTTTCTTT.

This rearrangement joins TRBV6-1 to TRBJ1-3; TRBD1 matches at 8 bases. The germline CDR1 and CDR2 sequences are MNHNS and SASEGT. This CDR3 spans 13 amino acids. Germline trimming cut 10 bases from V and 3 bases from J; bases unmatched to any gene: 5. CDR3 residues: CATTDRGGNTIYF. In DNA form, the CDR3 reads TGTGCCACGACAGACAGGGGTGGAAACACCATATATTTT.

This chain joins TRBV27 and TRBJ2-1; 7 bases align to TRBD2. V was pared by 1 base and J by 6 bases, with 6 bases of the junction left unmatched. CDR3 length: 15 residues. Germline V gives CDR1 MNHEY, CDR2 SMNVEV (reference sequence). CDR3 bases: TGTGCCAGCAGTTTATTGTTGGGAGGGTTCAATGAGCAGTTCTTC. Residues: CASSLLLGGFNEQFF.

As concerns this clone: A read error may account for a junction end that differs from germline. The J gene is TRBJ2-2, the V gene TRBV7-7; 9 bases fit TRBD1. The CDR3 runs to 15 residues. The V gene's germline CDR1 is SSHAT and CDR2 FNYEAQ (reference sequence). This chain's CDR3 is CASSQTGGSTGELFF. In DNA, the CDR3 is TGTGCTAGCAGCCAGACAGGGGGTAGCACCGGGGAGCTGTTTTTT.

The V call is TRBV9, the J call TRBJ1-6, with 7 bases that match TRBD1. From germline, CDR1 is SGDLS and CDR2 YYNGEE. Trimming cost V 3 bases and J 7 bases; bases outside gene matches: 7. The CDR3 is made up of 15 amino acids. The CDR3 reads CASSERDSANSPLHF. Here the CDR3 DNA reads TGTGCCAGCAGCGAGAGGGACAGCGCGAATTCACCCCTCCACTTT.

This sequence joins TRBV11-2 and TRBJ2-7; a possible D gene is TRBD1 (6 bases). Germline-derived CDR1 and CDR2 are SGHAT and FQNNGV. The V and J ends lost 2 bases and 6 bases respectively, with 14 bases between them. CDR3 length: 14 amino acids. The CDR3, as DNA: TGTGCCAGCAGCTTAAGGGCAGGGGTTGCCGAGCAGTACTTC. Protein sequence: CASSLRAGVAEQYF.

This chain connects TRBV19 to TRBJ2-7, with 7 bases that match TRBD2. Germline CDR1 LNHDA, CDR2 SQIVND (reference sequence). V dropped 2 bases and J dropped 0; count of bases not matched to a gene: 4. The CDR3 has 15 residues. CDR3 loop: CASSIRGSNSYEQYF. CDR3 sequence (DNA): TGTGCCAGTAGTATACGCGGGAGTAACTCCTACGAGCAGTACTTC. The whole variable domain, remainder taken from reference TRBV19 and TRBJ2-7, is DGGITQSPKYLFRKEGQNVTLSCEQNLNHDAMYWYRQDPGQGLRLIYYSQIVNDFQKGDIAEGYSVSREKKESFPLTVTSAQKNPTAFYLCASSIRGSNSYEQYFGPGTRLTVT.

This sequence joins TRBV29-1 and TRBJ1-1; no reliable D call. Per germline, CDR1 SQVTM and CDR2 ANQGSEA. The ends were cut back, 5 bases at V and 6 bases at J, with 7 bases in the middle. CDR3 length: 10 amino acids. The DNA for the CDR3 is TGCAGCGTTTTAGAGGCTGAAGCTTTCTTT. Translating it yields CSVLEAEAFF.

The chain combines TRBV18 with TRBJ1-6; 9 bases map to TRBD1. Germline V gene sequence: CDR1 KGHSH, CDR2 LQKENI. CDR3 length: 16 amino acids. Trimming at V came to 8 bases and at J to 7 bases, leaving 12 bases not matched to a gene. The CDR3 region is CASTPTGTGRNSPLHF. CDR3 DNA: TGTGCCAGCACCCCGACCGGGACAGGGCGAAATTCACCCCTCCACTTT.

This rearrangement joins TRBV10-3 to TRBJ1-2; 7 bases agree with TRBD1. Germline CDR1 ENHRY, CDR2 SYGVKD. With 0 bases clipped from V and 3 bases from J, the junction kept 7 bases outside the gene matches. This CDR3 has 16 residues. The CDR3 nucleotides read TGTGCCATCAGTGAGTCGTGGGACAGCGGACACTATGGCTACACCTTC. It is translated as CAISESWDSGHYGYTF.